These 18 T cell receptor beta chains came from one sample sequenced in a study of early T cells in non-severe SARS-CoV-2 infection (dated by TCRdb to about 2021). Libraries came from 5' RACE. The data were produced on a NextSeq 500. The public sequencing data were trimmed at Q25 with fastp and processed into clonotypes with MiXCR by TCRdb, which kept only in-frame beta chains. Rows with a matching CDR3 protein are joined into one entry that keeps the most common DNA and genes. This sample holds under 85,000 distinct CDR3 sequences; less than 15% were observed only once. Over 4% of the sample rests with the top ten. Sequencing input: whole blood. The receptors stem from an adult who was a healthcare worker with PCR-confirmed SARS-CoV-2 infection or an uninfected control (not recorded which).

This clonotype was seen ten or more times. The chain combines TRBV4-3 with TRBJ2-6; D not resolved. Trimming left V 1 base short and J 0 bases short, with 7 bases between. Germline values: CDR1 LGHNA, CDR2 YSLEER. The CDR3 sequence is 16 residues long. In DNA, the CDR3 is TGCGCCAGCAGCCAAGCCCTTAACTCTGGGGCCAACGTCCTGACTTTC. Protein sequence: CASSQALNSGANVLTF.

This clonotype was counted at least ten times. This chain links TRBV14 with TRBJ2-7; TRBD2 might be the D (6 bases). This CDR3 spans 13 amino acids. CDR1 and CDR2 from the germline V gene are SGHDN and FVKESK. V shed 6 bases and J shed 0 bases, with 9 bases lying between them. The CDR3 protein is CASSPTSSYEQYF. CDR3 coding DNA: TGTGCCAGCAGTCCGACTAGCTCCTACGAGCAGTACTTC.

In this sample, this clonotype turned up a few times. The V call is TRBV2, the J call TRBJ1-6, with 7 nucleotides matching TRBD1. Per the germline V gene, CDR1 is SNHLY and CDR2 is FYNNEI. The CDR3 runs 16 residues. The ends lost 4 bases at V and 8 bases at J; junction bases unmatched: 11. CDR3 residues: CASSGAGTVNYSPLHF. CDR3 coding DNA: TGTGCCAGCAGTGGAGCCGGGACAGTAAATTATTCACCCCTCCACTTT.

This clonotype was recorded many times. The chain uses TRBV6-2 or TRBV6-3 and TRBJ2-5, with D maybe TRBD2 (6 bases). The germline gives CDR1 MNHEY, CDR2 SVGEGT. Trimming left V 5 bases short and J 5 bases short, with 15 bases between. The CDR3 runs 14 residues. The CDR3 spells CASSTRLGGETQYF. CDR3 bases: TGTGCCAGCAGTACCCGACTAGGCGGGGAGACCCAGTACTTC.

This clonotype was seen repeatedly, ten times or more. The V and J genes are TRBV12-3 or TRBV12-4 and TRBJ1-1; D call uncertain. This CDR3 comprises 11 residues. The V end was cut by 3 bases, the J end by 7 bases, with 6 bases between. DNA for the CDR3: TGTGCCAGCAGTTTGGCACTTGAAGCTTTCTTT. Translating gives CASSLALEAFF.

The chain combines TRBV10-3 with TRBJ1-6, with D uncertain. Germline V lookup: CDR1 ENHRY, CDR2 SYGVKD. Trimming cost V 3 bases and J 7 bases, with 10 bases left between them. There are 14 residues in the CDR3. The CDR3 protein is CAISDLIGNSPLHF. CDR3 sequence (DNA): TGTGCCATCAGTGACCTAATCGGCAATTCACCCCTCCACTTT.

The V call is TRBV5-1, the J call TRBJ2-7; D is possibly TRBD2 (5 bases). Trimming cost V 3 bases and J 3 bases, with 13 bases left between them. The CDR3 runs 14 residues. Germline CDR1 and CDR2: SGHRS and YFSETQ. The CDR3 protein is CASSSLGGLYEQYF. The CDR3 DNA reads TGCGCCAGCAGCTCTCTCGGCGGGCTCTACGAGCAGTACTTC. The whole variable domain, remainder taken from reference TRBV5-1 and TRBJ2-7, is KAGVTQTPRYLIKTRGQQVTLSCSPISGHRSVSWYQQTPGQGLQFLFEYFSETQRNKGNFPGRFSGRQFSNSRSEMNVSTLELGDSALYLCASSSLGGLYEQYFGPGTRLTVT.

As DNA, the CDR3 is TGTGCCAGCAGTTTCCCCCCCCGGGTATACAATGAGCAGTTCTTC. Translating gives CASSFPPRVYNEQFF. The J gene is TRBJ2-1, the V gene TRBV6-2 or TRBV6-3; D is unresolved. The germline V gene has CDR1 MNHEY and CDR2 SVGEGT. The CDR3 is made up of 15 amino acids. Trimming cost V 4 bases and J 4 bases, with 14 bases left between them.

The chain uses TRBV24-1 and TRBJ2-5; D might be TRBD1 (6 bases). Germline V gene sequence: CDR1 KGHDR, CDR2 SFDVKD. Trimming cost V 2 bases and J 5 bases, with 11 bases left between them. This CDR3 comprises 14 residues. The CDR3 spells CATSDWGQSETQYF. The DNA for the CDR3 is TGTGCCACCAGTGATTGGGGGCAATCGGAGACCCAGTACTTC.

V and J are TRBV3-1 and TRBJ2-1; D gene ambiguous. This CDR3 has 12 residues. Trimming removed 1 base from V and 5 bases from J, with 3 bases in between. CDR1 LGHDT and CDR2 YNNKEL come from the germline V gene (reference sequence). The CDR3 nucleotides are TGTGCCAGCAGCCAAGTCAACAATGAGCAGTTCTTC. Translation gives CASSQVNNEQFF.

This clonotype was counted at least ten times. J is TRBJ2-1 and V is TRBV27, with 7 nucleotides matching TRBD1. The germline CDR1 and CDR2 sequences are MNHEY and SMNVEV (reference sequence). The CDR3 totals 13 residues. Germline trimming cut 8 bases from V and 6 bases from J; bases unmatched to any gene: 7. CDR3 sequence (DNA): TGTGCCAGCTCACAGGGGATCCTCAATGAGCAGTTCTTC. The encoded protein is CASSQGILNEQFF.

This clonotype was detected ten times or more. The chain carries TRBV6-4 and TRBJ2-3, with 13 nucleotides matching TRBD2. Trimming cost V 6 bases and J 2 bases; bases outside gene matches: 5. The germline V gene has CDR1 MRHNA and CDR2 SNTAGT. This CDR3 region has 16 residues. The CDR3 nucleotides are TGTGCCAGCAGCCCAACTAGCGGGGGGGCCACAGATACGCAGTATTTT. Translated: CASSPTSGGATDTQYF.

The sample holds many counts of this clonotype. In DNA, the CDR3 is TGTGCCAGCAGCCCCCGGCCCGGGACGGGGAACACTGAAGCTTTCTTT. Its protein product is CASSPRPGTGNTEAFF. This chain joins TRBV5-4 and TRBJ1-1; tentatively, D is TRBD1 (5 bases). The CDR3 covers 16 residues. Germline lookup yields CDR1 SGHNT and CDR2 YYREEE (reference sequence). The V gene lost 4 bases and the J gene lost 1 base, with 17 bases spanning the gap.

The chain recombines TRBV7-2 with TRBJ2-2; TRBD2 aligns across 9 bases. Trimming took 5 bases from V and 6 from J; bases not matched to a gene: 7. The CDR3 loop spans 15 amino acids. In germline, CDR1 is SGHTA, CDR2 FQGNSA. The CDR3 protein is CASSPPGLASGELFF. The CDR3 DNA sequence: TGTGCCAGCAGCCCTCCGGGACTAGCTTCCGGGGAGCTGTTTTTT. Looking up the rest from reference TRBV7-2 and TRBJ2-2 gives the full variable domain: GAGVSQSPSNKVTEKGKDVELRCDPISGHTALYWYRQSLGQGLEFLIYFQGNSAPDKSGLPSDRFSAERTGGSVSTLTIQRTQQEDSAVYLCASSPPGLASGELFFGEGSRLTVL.

This clonotype showed up just a few times. V is TRBV9 and J is TRBJ2-1; D unclear. The CDR3 length is 14 residues. The V gene's germline CDR1 is SGDLS and CDR2 YYNGEE. The germline V and J ends were trimmed by 0 bases and 5 bases, with 9 bases remaining between them. CDR3 region: CASSVAGRDNEQFF. DNA for the CDR3: TGTGCCAGCAGCGTAGCCGGGCGCGACAATGAGCAGTTCTTC.

This clonotype was recorded a few times. This rearrangement joins TRBV27 to TRBJ1-6; TRBD1 might be the D (6 bases). The germline V gene encodes CDR1 MNHEY and CDR2 SMNVEV (reference sequence). V was clipped by 6 bases and J by 5 bases, with 14 bases between them. The CDR3 has 15 residues. The CDR3 region is CASRRGYSHNSPLHF. Here the CDR3 DNA reads TGTGCCAGCAGGAGGGGGTACAGCCATAATTCACCCCTCCACTTT.

The genes are TRBV20-1 and TRBJ2-3, with 12 bases fitting TRBD2. Germline V gene lookup returns CDR1 DFQATT and CDR2 SNEGSKA (reference sequence). The V segment lost 5 bases and the J segment 4 bases; nucleotides outside the gene matches: 7. CDR3 length: 15 amino acids. The CDR3 loop is CSAPTSGSSADTQYF. Here the CDR3 DNA reads TGCAGTGCTCCGACTAGCGGGAGTTCCGCAGATACGCAGTATTTT.

This clonotype was recorded at least ten times. The rearrangement links TRBV5-1 to TRBJ2-5, with 8 bases that match TRBD2. This CDR3 comprises 15 residues. Germline V CDR1 and CDR2: SGHRS, YFSETQ. V dropped 4 bases and J dropped 2; count of bases not matched to a gene: 7. CDR3 DNA: TGCGCCAGCAGCAGCGGGACTAGACCGCAAGAGACCCAGTACTTC. Translating it yields CASSSGTRPQETQYF.